Each of the 12 T cell receptor beta chains below was sequenced from the same sample in a study of shared clonotypes between healthy human individuals. Measured with immunoSEQ multiplex PCR; TCRdb has only the in-frame clones, and not every one. Of about 560,000 clones in the sample, about 80% were seen once. The sequencing input was PBMCs. The receptors shown here come from a woman between 40 and 55 years old in good health. Some clones in this sample may be carry-over from other donors' samples.

This clone was observed a single time. V and J are TRBV19 and TRBJ2-1; 7 bases are a match to TRBD2. From germline, CDR1 is LNHDA and CDR2 SQIVND (reference sequence). J lost 5 bases, V lost 3 bases, and 7 bases had no gene match. CDR3 length equals 15 residues. CDR3 nucleotides: TGTGCCAGTAGTATGGGGGGGAGACCGGACAATGAGCAGTTCTTC. As protein: CASSMGGRPDNEQFF.

This chain connects TRBV14 to TRBJ1-5, with no clear D. V shed 0 bases and J shed 2 bases, with 2 bases lying between them. The germline CDR1 and CDR2 sequences are SGHDN and FVKESK. The CDR3 is 13 amino acids. The CDR3 region is CASSQDGNQPQHF. The CDR3 region has the DNA TGTGCCAGCAGCCAAGATGGCAATCAGCCCCAGCATTTT.

The chain couples TRBV2 to TRBJ2-7; 9 bases align to TRBD1. In germline, CDR1 is SNHLY, CDR2 FYNNEI. This CDR3 comprises 14 residues. The V and J ends lost 7 bases and 4 bases, in that order; junction bases with no gene match: 8. The CDR3 is CASNPDRGSYEQYF. The CDR3 DNA follows: TGTGCCAGCAACCCGGACAGGGGTTCGTACGAGCAGTACTTC.

The J gene is TRBJ2-2, the V gene TRBV6-5, with 9 bases lining up with TRBD1. Per the germline V gene, CDR1 is MNHEY and CDR2 is SVGAGI. The CDR3 spans 16 residues. V dropped 4 bases and J dropped 4; count of bases not matched to a gene: 7. The CDR3 coding sequence is TGTGCCAGCAGTTCCCCCGGGACAGGGCCCACCGGGGAGCTGTTTTTT. As protein: CASSSPGTGPTGELFF.

This clone was observed many times. J is TRBJ2-4 and V is TRBV6-6; 8 bases line up with TRBD2. The CDR3 has 13 residues. CDR1 is MNHNY and CDR2 is SVGAGI in the germline V gene (reference sequence). V trimming: 6 bases; J trimming: 5 bases; junction bases outside the gene matches: 3. The CDR3 here is CASSRGGENIQYF. DNA for the CDR3: TGTGCCAGCAGCCGGGGGGGGGAAAACATTCAGTACTTC.

The chain recombines TRBV15 with TRBJ2-3; 10 bases are a match to TRBD2. This CDR3 comprises 17 residues. Germline trimming cut 0 bases from V and 4 bases from J; bases unmatched to any gene: 7. The germline CDR1 and CDR2 sequences are LNHNV and YYDKDF (reference sequence). CDR3 sequence: CATSRDSLAGEADTQYF. Here the CDR3 DNA reads TGTGCCACCAGCAGAGATTCCCTAGCGGGAGAAGCAGATACGCAGTATTTT.

The table lists this clone with a few counts. The chain has TRBV27 and TRBJ1-5; TRBD1 matches at 8 bases. Looked up from germline, CDR1 is MNHEY and CDR2 is SMNVEV (reference sequence). Losses at the gene ends were 5 bases for V and 2 bases for J; bases not matched to a gene: 8. The CDR3 contains 16 residues. CDR3: CASSPRTGSGNQPQHF. DNA of the CDR3: TGTGCCAGCAGTCCAAGGACAGGGTCGGGCAATCAGCCCCAGCATTTT.

With respect to this clone: Other DNA sequences within the sample encode an identical CDR3. This chain links TRBV6-4 with TRBJ2-3, with D perhaps TRBD1 or TRBD2 (6 bases each). With 3 bases removed from V and 3 bases from J, the gap between germline ends came to 13 bases. CDR1 and CDR2 from the germline V gene are MRHNA and SNTAGT. The CDR3 consists of 15 residues. The CDR3 region is CASSEGGGGTDTQYF. The CDR3 DNA follows: TGTGCCAGCAGTGAGGGGGGCGGTGGTACAGATACGCAGTATTTT.

As regards this clone: In the same sample, other DNA sequences code for this CDR3. This rearrangement joins TRBV19 to TRBJ2-7, with D unclear. V gave up 0 bases and J gave up 2 bases, with 8 bases separating them. The CDR3 is made up of 14 amino acids. Germline CDR1 LNHDA, CDR2 SQIVND (reference sequence). The DNA of the CDR3 is TGTGCCAGTAGTATAGATGGCGGAACCTACGAGCAGTACTTC. Translated, it gives CASSIDGGTYEQYF.

The V gene is TRBV11-3, the J gene TRBJ2-7, with D possibly TRBD1 on 5 matching bases. This CDR3 is built from 13 residues. Deletions cut 6 bases from V and 6 bases from J, with 15 bases between. Germline V gives CDR1 SGHNT, CDR2 YENEEA. The CDR3 coding sequence is TGTGCCAGCAGTATAATGCAGGGTGGCGAGCAGTACTTC. Its translation: CASSIMQGGEQYF.

Comments on this clone: The same CDR3 arises from other DNA sequences in this sample as well. The chain carries TRBV9 and TRBJ1-5; 7 bases are shared with TRBD1. The trim removed 0 bases at V and 7 bases at J, leaving 4 bases unmatched. Germline V gives CDR1 SGDLS, CDR2 YYNGEE. CDR3 size: 14 residues. The CDR3 region is CASSVGQGGQPQHF. CDR3 nucleotide sequence: TGTGCCAGCAGCGTAGGACAGGGCGGGCAGCCCCAGCATTTT.

As for this clone: A clone one base away is much larger, so this may be a read error. V usage is TRBV29-1 and J usage is TRBJ1-2, with a weak D call TRBD1 (5 bases). Germline V lookup: CDR1 SQVTM, CDR2 ANQGSEA. There are 13 residues in the CDR3. The CDR3 region has the DNA TGCAGCGTTGACGCAGGGAAGTACTATGACTACACCTTC. Translation gives CSVDAGKYYDYTF.